These T cell receptor beta chains were read from a single sample in a study of cytomegalovirus exposure and HLA in healthy donors. TCRdb's copy holds only in-frame clones and misses some; the assay was immunoSEQ multiplex PCR. The table has 110,000 to 150,000 clones, roughly 10% seen once. The sample consisted of PBMCs. Receptors were obtained from a middle-aged man in good health and CMV-seronegative. The CDR3 runs from the conserved cysteine through the conserved F or W. D genes are given only for firm matches. For some rows the clone size is stated as once, few or many, or as a class when expanded; others skip it.

v_call: TRBV29-1
clone_size: .
d_call: TRBD1
j_call: TRBJ1-3
cdr3_nt: TGCAGCGTCCTCCGGGACAGGGGGCCGGGAAACACCATATATTTT
cdr3_aa: CSVLRDRGPGNTIYF

v_call: TRBV27
clone_size: .
d_call: TRBD2
j_call: TRBJ2-5
cdr3_nt: TGTGCCAGCAGACTAGCGGGGGGCCAAGAGACCCAGTACTTC
cdr3_aa: CASRLAGGQETQYF

v_call: TRBV28
clone_size: .
d_call: TRBD1
j_call: TRBJ2-7
cdr3_nt: TGTGCCAGCAGTTCCCCCGGGGACAGGGCGACTTACGAGCAGTACTTC
cdr3_aa: CASSSPGDRATYEQYF

v_call: TRBV11-1
clone_size: .
d_call: TRBD2
j_call: TRBJ2-3
cdr3_nt: TGTGCCAGCAGCTTATCTAGCGGGGGCCAGAATACGCAGTATTTT
cdr3_aa: CASSLSSGGQNTQYF

v_call: TRBV9
clone_size: few
d_call: .
j_call: TRBJ1-3
cdr3_nt: TGTGCCAGCAGCGGGGAGGGGTACTCTGGAAACACCATATATTTT
cdr3_aa: CASSGEGYSGNTIYF

v_call: TRBV19
clone_size: few
d_call: .
j_call: TRBJ2-5
cdr3_nt: TGTGCCAGTAACGGGGGACAGTACCAAGAGACCCAGTACTTC
cdr3_aa: CASNGGQYQETQYF

v_call: TRBV5-1
clone_size: few
d_call: TRBD2
j_call: TRBJ2-3
cdr3_nt: TGCGCCAGCAGTCCCCTGGGCGGGAGGGGCACAGATACGCAGTATTTT
cdr3_aa: CASSPLGGRGTDTQYF

v_call: TRBV7-7
clone_size: .
d_call: TRBD1
j_call: TRBJ2-7
cdr3_nt: TGTGCCAGCAGCTTAATGACAGGGTCAACTTACGAGCAGTACTTC
cdr3_aa: CASSLMTGSTYEQYF

v_call: TRBV30
clone_size: .
d_call: TRBD2
j_call: TRBJ2-1
cdr3_nt: TGTGCCTGGAGTGGCGGGGGACCGTTAGAGCAGTTCTTC
cdr3_aa: CAWSGGGPLEQFF

v_call: TRBV21-1
clone_size: few
d_call: .
j_call: TRBJ2-1
cdr3_nt: TGTGCCAGCAAGACTAGCGGGAATTACAATGAGCAGTTCTTC
cdr3_aa: CASKTSGNYNEQFF

v_call: TRBV30
clone_size: few
d_call: .
j_call: TRBJ2-7
cdr3_nt: TGTGCCTGGGGGCAGGGCTCATTTAACTCTTACGAGCAGTACTTC
cdr3_aa: CAWGQGSFNSYEQYF

v_call: TRBV5-6
clone_size: few
d_call: TRBD1
j_call: TRBJ2-7
cdr3_nt: TGTGCCAGCAGCCCGGTGACAGGGGCCGGATTCGAGCAGTACTTC
cdr3_aa: CASSPVTGAGFEQYF

v_call: TRBV5-1
clone_size: few
d_call: .
j_call: TRBJ2-2
cdr3_nt: TGCGCCAGCAGCTTGGCCGCGGATCCGAACACCGGGGAGCTGTTTTTT
cdr3_aa: CASSLAADPNTGELFF

v_call: TRBV4-1
clone_size: .
d_call: .
j_call: TRBJ2-1
cdr3_nt: TGCGCCAGCAGCCCCCGCACTAGGGGGACGTCCTACAATGAGCAGTTCTTC
cdr3_aa: CASSPRTRGTSYNEQFF

v_call: TRBV5-1
clone_size: .
d_call: .
j_call: TRBJ2-3
cdr3_nt: TGCGCCAGCAGCTTGGCCACTAGCACAGATACGCAGTATTTT
cdr3_aa: CASSLATSTDTQYF

v_call: TRBV19
clone_size: .
d_call: TRBD2
j_call: TRBJ2-7
cdr3_nt: TGTGCCAGTAGTATATCGAATGGGGGGGCCTACGAGCAGTACTTC
cdr3_aa: CASSISNGGAYEQYF

v_call: TRBV9
clone_size: few
d_call: TRBD1
j_call: TRBJ2-2
cdr3_nt: TGTGCCAGCAGCGCATCGGGACAGGGTCGGGGCACCGGGGAGCTGTTTTTT
cdr3_aa: CASSASGQGRGTGELFF

v_call: TRBV7-9
clone_size: few
d_call: TRBD1
j_call: TRBJ2-2
cdr3_nt: TGTGCCAGCAGCTCAACGGACAGGGACTTCGGCACCGGGGAGCTGTTTTTT
cdr3_aa: CASSSTDRDFGTGELFF

v_call: TRBV18
clone_size: .
d_call: .
j_call: TRBJ1-1
cdr3_nt: TGTGCCAGCTCACCACGGACAGTAAACACTGAAGCTTTCTTT
cdr3_aa: CASSPRTVNTEAFF

v_call: TRBV4-1
clone_size: .
d_call: .
j_call: TRBJ2-7
cdr3_nt: TGCGCCAGCAGCCAAGATGTCGACAGAAACTCGCGTCGGCAGTACTTC
cdr3_aa: CASSQDVDRNSRRQYF

v_call: TRBV6-1
clone_size: few
d_call: TRBD2
j_call: TRBJ2-5
cdr3_nt: TGTGCCAGCAGTGTGGGGGGGGTATCGCAAGAGACCCAGTACTTC
cdr3_aa: CASSVGGVSQETQYF

v_call: TRBV7-8
clone_size: .
d_call: .
j_call: TRBJ1-1
cdr3_nt: TGTGCCAGCAGCTATAACAGGCTGACTGAAGCTTTCTTT
cdr3_aa: CASSYNRLTEAFF

v_call: TRBV6-5
clone_size: few
d_call: .
j_call: TRBJ1-1
cdr3_nt: TGTGCCAGCAGTTACGTGGGAGACCCCATGAACACTGAAGCTTTCTTT
cdr3_aa: CASSYVGDPMNTEAFF

v_call: TRBV5-1
clone_size: .
d_call: TRBD1
j_call: TRBJ1-2
cdr3_nt: TGCGCCAGCAGCTCGCGACAGGGAACTAACTATGGCTACACCTTC
cdr3_aa: CASSSRQGTNYGYTF

v_call: TRBV18
clone_size: .
d_call: .
j_call: TRBJ1-1
cdr3_nt: TGTGCCAGCTTCAGTCAGGGTGGGGACACTGAAGCTTTCTTT
cdr3_aa: CASFSQGGDTEAFF

v_call: TRBV27
clone_size: .
d_call: .
j_call: TRBJ1-5
cdr3_nt: TGTGCCAGCAGAGAGGGGGTGAAGCCCCAGCATTTT
cdr3_aa: CASREGVKPQHF

v_call: TRBV6-1
clone_size: .
d_call: TRBD1
j_call: TRBJ1-1
cdr3_nt: TGTGCCAGCAGGGTTGACAGGGAAGCAGCTTTCTTT
cdr3_aa: CASRVDREAAFF

v_call: TRBV25-1
clone_size: few
d_call: .
j_call: TRBJ1-1
cdr3_nt: TGTGCCAGCAGCCCGGGGGGCACTGAAGCTTTCTTT
cdr3_aa: CASSPGGTEAFF

v_call: TRBV2
clone_size: few
d_call: .
j_call: TRBJ2-7
cdr3_nt: TGTGCCAGCAGTGCACAGTTCTACGAGCAGTACTTC
cdr3_aa: CASSAQFYEQYF

v_call: TRBV2
clone_size: .
d_call: TRBD2
j_call: TRBJ2-1
cdr3_nt: TGTGCCAGCAGTGCTGCTAGCGGGTACAATGAGCAGTTCTTC
cdr3_aa: CASSAASGYNEQFF

v_call: TRBV15
clone_size: .
d_call: TRBD2
j_call: TRBJ2-1
cdr3_nt: TGTGCCACCAGCAGAACCCCTACTAGCGGGAGTTCCTACAATGAGCAGTTCTTC
cdr3_aa: CATSRTPTSGSSYNEQFF